This passage covers 25 T cell receptor beta chains from one sample sequenced in a study of cytomegalovirus exposure and HLA in healthy donors. The study ran its PCR with 60 Vbeta and 13 Jbeta primers. Sequenced by immunoSEQ multiplex PCR; TCRdb stores in-frame clones only, minus some. Found here are 85,000 to 100,000 clones, 85% to 90% of them singletons; the top ten hold approximately 2.3%. The sample was PBMCs. These TCRs come from a man between 18 and 35 years old in good health and CMV-seronegative.

Here the CDR3 DNA reads TGTGCCACCCGACGCAGGAGGGATGAAAAACTGTTTTTT. Its protein product is CATRRRRDEKLFF. J is TRBJ1-4 and V is TRBV27, with unresolved D. This CDR3 comprises 13 residues. V was trimmed by 10 bases and J by 6 bases, leaving 15 bases between them. Germline V gene lookup returns CDR1 MNHEY and CDR2 SMNVEV (reference sequence).

The rearrangement uses TRBV28 and TRBJ1-5; weak D call: TRBD1 (5 bases). The CDR3 length is 13 residues. V gave up 11 bases and J gave up 14 bases, with 25 bases separating them. Germline loops: CDR1 MDHEN, CDR2 SYDVKM. This CDR3 is CAANRDSKTEKHF. Written as DNA, the CDR3 is TGTGCCGCAAATAGGGACTCCAAGACCGAGAAGCATTTT.

The chain employs TRBV7-3 and TRBJ2-7; D gene ambiguous. The CDR3 consists of 12 residues. Germline CDR1 and CDR2: SGHTA and FQGTGA. V was pared by 5 bases and J by 2 bases, with 7 bases between. This chain's CDR3 is CASSPSTYEQYF. In DNA, the CDR3 is TGTGCCAGCAGCCCCTCTACCTACGAGCAGTACTTC.

The V call is TRBV5-8, the J call TRBJ2-7; D might be TRBD1 (6 bases). Germline V lookup: CDR1 SGHTS, CDR2 YDEGEE. V shed 5 bases and J shed 5 bases, with 23 bases lying between them. The CDR3 covers 16 residues. The CDR3 region is CASSSGTGLKFDEQYF. CDR3 nucleotides: TGTGCCAGCAGTTCGGGAACAGGGTTAAAATTCGACGAGCAGTACTTC.

The V call is TRBV7-3, the J call TRBJ2-1; TRBD1 is a possible D gene (5 bases). This CDR3 region has 12 residues. CDR1 is SGHTA, CDR2 FQGTGA, per germline. The ends were cut back, 6 bases at V and 12 bases at J, with 15 bases in the middle. CDR3 residues: CASSPPGPAQFF. The CDR3, as DNA: TGTGCCAGCAGTCCTCCAGGGCCGGCGCAGTTCTTC.

The V gene is TRBV6-5, the J gene TRBJ2-1; 8 bases match TRBD1. Trimming at V came to 7 bases and at J to 6 bases, leaving 8 bases not matched to a gene. Germline V lookup: CDR1 MNHEY, CDR2 SVGAGI. This CDR3 is 14 amino acids long. The CDR3 DNA sequence: TGTGCCAGCACCCAACCAACAGGGGGCAATGAGCAGTTCTTC. Translated: CASTQPTGGNEQFF.

CDR3 sequence (DNA): TGTGCCAGCAGTTCTCTCGTTTCCTACGAGCAGTACTTC. It yields the protein CASSSLVSYEQYF. The chain joins TRBV28 to TRBJ2-5; D remains ambiguous. The J call is in doubt because the DNA end fits TRBJ2-7 better. CDR1 and CDR2 from the germline V gene are MDHEN and SYDVKM. This CDR3 region has 13 residues.

To note about this clone: Germline and junction disagree at one end, which may indicate a read error. The gene calls are TRBV7-9 and TRBJ2-5; D gene ambiguous. The CDR3 is 14 residues long. Germline V lookup: CDR1 SEHNR, CDR2 FQNEAQ (reference sequence). CDR3 sequence: CSSSLAVRWETQYF. CDR3 DNA: TGTTCCAGCAGCTTAGCCGTCCGGTGGGAGACCCAGTACTTC.

The rearrangement uses TRBV28 and TRBJ1-2; 10 nucleotides match TRBD1. V trimming: 4 bases; J trimming: 7 bases; junction bases outside the gene matches: 6. Germline V CDR1 and CDR2: MDHEN, SYDVKM. This CDR3 has 14 amino acids. The CDR3, as DNA: TGTGCCAGCAGTTCGGGACAGGGGAATGTTGGCTACACCTTC. Translating it yields CASSSGQGNVGYTF.

Remarks on this clone: One junction end does not reproduce the germline sequence, and a read error may be involved. The CDR3 DNA reads TGTTCCAGCAGCTTACTGAACACCGGGGAGCTGTTTTTT. This translates into CSSSLLNTGELFF. V usage is TRBV7-9 and J usage is TRBJ2-2; D unresolved. The CDR3 has 13 residues. The germline V gene has CDR1 SEHNR and CDR2 FQNEAQ (reference sequence).

The chain employs TRBV28 and TRBJ2-7; 8 bases match TRBD1. The V gene end was trimmed by 1 base and the J gene end by 6 bases; junction bases not matched to a gene: 8. Germline V gene lookup returns CDR1 MDHEN and CDR2 SYDVKM. The CDR3 runs 15 residues. The CDR3 is CASSLLRQGASEQYF. Written as DNA, the CDR3 is TGTGCCAGCAGTTTATTGAGGCAGGGGGCGTCCGAGCAGTACTTC.

The chain couples TRBV7-3 to TRBJ2-5; TRBD1 is a possible D gene (5 bases). CDR3 length equals 13 residues. Looked up from germline, CDR1 is SGHTA and CDR2 is FQGTGA. V was pared by 3 bases and J by 2 bases, with 7 bases between. CDR3 protein: CASSFNRQETQYF. CDR3 nucleotides: TGTGCCAGCAGCTTCAACAGGCAAGAGACCCAGTACTTC.

This sequence joins TRBV5-1 and TRBJ2-3; tentatively, D is TRBD2 (7 bases). Germline V lookup: CDR1 SGHRS, CDR2 YFSETQ. Trimming took off 4 bases at V and 2 bases at J, with 23 bases between the two ends. This CDR3 region has 18 residues. CDR3 sequence: CASSLFRLEGGLTDTQYF. DNA for the CDR3: TGCGCCAGCAGCCTCTTTCGACTAGAGGGGGGGCTCACAGATACGCAGTATTTT.

The chain employs TRBV5-4 and TRBJ2-5; 7 bases fit TRBD1. Germline loops: CDR1 SGHNT, CDR2 YYREEE (reference sequence). V lost 4 bases and J lost 1; bases outside the gene matches: 10. The CDR3 covers 16 residues. The CDR3 here is CASSLPVDRVQETQYF. Written as DNA, the CDR3 is TGTGCCAGCAGCCTGCCAGTTGACAGGGTCCAAGAGACCCAGTACTTC.

The V call is TRBV7-2, the J call TRBJ2-4; D is unresolved. The germline gives CDR1 SGHTA, CDR2 FQGNSA. The CDR3 loop spans 14 amino acids. V lost 5 bases and J lost 0, with 8 bases in between. CDR3 sequence: CASSGAVAKNIQYF. For the CDR3, the DNA is TGTGCCAGCAGCGGCGCGGTAGCCAAAAACATTCAGTACTTC.

The genes are TRBV14 and TRBJ2-1; 13 bases are a match to TRBD2. From germline, CDR1 is SGHDN and CDR2 FVKESK. The CDR3 is 17 residues long. J gave up 0 bases and V 3 bases, and 2 bases lay outside the gene matches. The CDR3 reads CASSHGTSGISYNEQFF. The CDR3 bases are TGTGCCAGCAGCCACGGGACTAGCGGGATCTCCTACAATGAGCAGTTCTTC. Together with reference TRBV14 and TRBJ2-1, the CDR3 gives the full variable domain: EAGVTQFPSHSVIEKGQTVTLRCDPISGHDNLYWYRRVMGKEIKFLLHFVKESKQDESGMPNNRFLAERTGGTYSTLKVQPAELEDSGVYFCASSHGTSGISYNEQFFGPGTRLTVL.

Notes on this clone: A read error may produce the germline difference seen at one junction end. The V and J genes are TRBV29-1 and TRBJ2-2; D is uncertain. The germline gives CDR1 SQVTM, CDR2 ANQGSEA. The CDR3 contains 11 residues. This chain's CDR3 is CSVEELGELFF. CDR3 DNA sequence: TGCAGCGTAGAAGAACTGGGGGAGCTGTTTTTT.

The chain carries TRBV5-1 and TRBJ2-6; 7 nucleotides match TRBD1. Germline V CDR1 and CDR2: SGHRS, YFSETQ. The CDR3 length is 18 residues. With 0 bases clipped from V and 1 base from J, the junction kept 7 bases outside the gene matches. CDR3 loop: CASSLVTGPSSGANVLTF. CDR3 coding DNA: TGCGCCAGCAGCTTGGTGACAGGGCCGAGTTCTGGGGCCAACGTCCTGACTTTC.

The V and J genes are TRBV5-4 and TRBJ1-1; D uncertain. The V gene lost 1 base and the J gene lost 1 base, with 5 bases spanning the gap. CDR3 size: 13 residues. Germline V CDR1 and CDR2: SGHNT, YYREEE (reference sequence). CDR3 protein: CASSLTRNTEAFF. The CDR3 DNA reads TGTGCCAGCAGCTTGACTAGGAACACTGAAGCTTTCTTT.

As to this clone: One end of the junction varies from germline; a read error may be responsible. The chain employs TRBV7-6 and TRBJ2-7; no firm D call. The CDR3 extends over 10 amino acids. The germline CDR1 and CDR2 sequences are SGHVS and FNYEAQ. The CDR3 DNA is TGTGCCAGCACCCCTACTCGTTCTTGCTTC. Translated: CASTPTRSCF. The full variable domain, its missing parts supplied by reference TRBV7-6 and TRBJ2-7, is GAGVSQSPRYKVTKRGQDVALRCDPISGHVSLYWYRQALGQGPEFLTYFNYEAQQDKSGLPNDRFSAERPEGSISTLTIQRTEQRDSAMYRCASTPTRSCFGPGTRLTVT.

The genes are TRBV7-2 and TRBJ2-3; D is unclear. The CDR3 has 13 residues. Germline loops: CDR1 SGHTA, CDR2 FQGNSA. Trimming pared 1 base from V and 2 bases from J, leaving 4 bases between. CDR3 sequence: CASSLGPTDTQYF. CDR3 sequence (DNA): TGTGCCAGCAGCTTAGGGCCCACAGATACGCAGTATTTT. Full variable domain (rest looked up from reference TRBV7-2 and TRBJ2-3): GAGVSQSPSNKVTEKGKDVELRCDPISGHTALYWYRQSLGQGLEFLIYFQGNSAPDKSGLPSDRFSAERTGGSVSTLTIQRTQQEDSAVYLCASSLGPTDTQYFGPGTRLTVL.

The CDR3 coding sequence is TGTGCCAGCAGTTTCGACAATAGCAATCAGCCCCAGCATTTT. Amino acid sequence: CASSFDNSNQPQHF. The chain recombines TRBV6-5 with TRBJ1-5; D ambiguous. The CDR3 spans 14 residues. Trimming left V 4 bases short and J 0 bases short, with 7 bases between. Germline CDR1 MNHEY, CDR2 SVGAGI.

This chain's CDR3 is CASSRLVGGKETQYF. The CDR3 coding sequence is TGTGCCAGCAGCCGCTTGGTGGGGGGGAAAGAGACCCAGTACTTC. The chain has TRBV6-1 and TRBJ2-5, with 7 bases fitting TRBD2. The CDR3 contains 15 residues. Unmatched junction bases numbered 10, after V lost 6 bases and J lost 3 bases. Germline values: CDR1 MNHNS, CDR2 SASEGT.

In its sample, this clone was seen a few times. The chain carries TRBV13 and TRBJ2-1; D unresolved. The length of the CDR3 is 13 residues. Germline V gene sequence: CDR1 PRHDT, CDR2 FYEKMQ (reference sequence). Trimming took 3 bases from V and 10 from J, leaving 13 bases between them. CDR3: CASSLRLASEQFF. Here the CDR3 DNA reads TGTGCCAGCAGCTTGCGGCTGGCCAGCGAGCAGTTCTTC.

A word on this clone: Relative to the germline gene, one junction end is altered; a read error may explain this. J is TRBJ1-5 and V is TRBV6-5; D is unclear. The CDR3 has 13 amino acids. The germline V gene has CDR1 MNHEY and CDR2 SVGAGI. The CDR3: CASRSRSYQPQHF. CDR3 DNA sequence: TGTGCCAGCAGGAGCCGTAGCTATCAGCCCCAGCATTTT.